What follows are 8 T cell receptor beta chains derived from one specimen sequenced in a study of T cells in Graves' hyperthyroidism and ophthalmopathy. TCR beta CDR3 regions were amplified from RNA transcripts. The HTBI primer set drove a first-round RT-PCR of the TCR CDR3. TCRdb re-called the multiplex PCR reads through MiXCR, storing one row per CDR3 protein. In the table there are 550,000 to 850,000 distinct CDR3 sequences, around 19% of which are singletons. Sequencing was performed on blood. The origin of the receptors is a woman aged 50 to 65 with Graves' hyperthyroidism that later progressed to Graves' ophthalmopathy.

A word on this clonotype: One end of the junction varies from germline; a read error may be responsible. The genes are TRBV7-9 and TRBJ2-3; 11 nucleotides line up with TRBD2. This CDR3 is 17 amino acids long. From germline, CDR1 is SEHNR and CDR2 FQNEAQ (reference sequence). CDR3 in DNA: TGTGCCAGCAGCTCAATGACTAGCGGGGACCGCACAGATACGCAATATTTT. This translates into CASSSMTSGDRTDTQYF.

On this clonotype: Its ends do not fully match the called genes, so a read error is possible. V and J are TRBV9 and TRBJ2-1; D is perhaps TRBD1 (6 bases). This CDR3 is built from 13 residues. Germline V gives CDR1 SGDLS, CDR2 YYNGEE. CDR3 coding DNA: TGTGCCAGCAGCTCGGGGACAACCAATGATCAGTTCTTC. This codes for CASSSGTTNDQFF.

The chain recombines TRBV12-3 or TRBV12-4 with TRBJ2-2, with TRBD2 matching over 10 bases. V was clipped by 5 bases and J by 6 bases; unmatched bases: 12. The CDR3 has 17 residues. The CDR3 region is CASSQPLSGGAPGELFF. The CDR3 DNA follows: TGTGCCAGCAGTCAGCCCCTGAGCGGGGGGGCCCCCGGGGAGCTGTTTTTT.

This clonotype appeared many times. CDR3 loop: CASRREGASSYNEQFF. In DNA form, the CDR3 reads TGTGCCAGCAGACGAGAAGGGGCATCTTCCTACAATGAGCAGTTCTTC. This chain connects TRBV27 to TRBJ2-1; D possibly corresponds to TRBD1 (5 bases). Germline values: CDR1 MNHEY, CDR2 SMNVEV (reference sequence). With 6 bases removed from V and 1 base from J, the gap between germline ends came to 16 bases. There are 16 residues in the CDR3.

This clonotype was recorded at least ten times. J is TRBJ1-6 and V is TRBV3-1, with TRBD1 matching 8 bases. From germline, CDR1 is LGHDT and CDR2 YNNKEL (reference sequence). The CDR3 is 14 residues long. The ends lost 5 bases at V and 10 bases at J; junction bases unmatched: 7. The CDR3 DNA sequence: TGTGCCAGCAGCTCCGGACAGGGTCGGTCACCCCTCCACTTT. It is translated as CASSSGQGRSPLHF.

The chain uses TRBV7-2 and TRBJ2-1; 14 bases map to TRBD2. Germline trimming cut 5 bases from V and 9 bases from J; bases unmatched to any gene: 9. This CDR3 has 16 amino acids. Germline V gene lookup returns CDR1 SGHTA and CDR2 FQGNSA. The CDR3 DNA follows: TGTGCCAGCAGCCCTAGACTAGCGGGGGGGCCCGTTGAGCAGTTCTTC. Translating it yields CASSPRLAGGPVEQFF.

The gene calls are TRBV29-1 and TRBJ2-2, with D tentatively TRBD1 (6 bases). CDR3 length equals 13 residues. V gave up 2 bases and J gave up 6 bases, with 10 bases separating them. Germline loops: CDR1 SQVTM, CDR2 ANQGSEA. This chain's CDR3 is CSVERGNPGELFF. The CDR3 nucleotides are TGCAGCGTTGAAAGGGGGAATCCCGGGGAGCTGTTTTTT.

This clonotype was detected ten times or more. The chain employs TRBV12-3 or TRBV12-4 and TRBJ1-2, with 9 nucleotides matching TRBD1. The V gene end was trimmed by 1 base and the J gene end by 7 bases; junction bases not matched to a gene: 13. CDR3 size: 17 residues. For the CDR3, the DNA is TGTGCCAGCAGTTTAGAGGTCTCGGGACAGGGAAAGGGTGGCTACACCTTC. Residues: CASSLEVSGQGKGGYTF.